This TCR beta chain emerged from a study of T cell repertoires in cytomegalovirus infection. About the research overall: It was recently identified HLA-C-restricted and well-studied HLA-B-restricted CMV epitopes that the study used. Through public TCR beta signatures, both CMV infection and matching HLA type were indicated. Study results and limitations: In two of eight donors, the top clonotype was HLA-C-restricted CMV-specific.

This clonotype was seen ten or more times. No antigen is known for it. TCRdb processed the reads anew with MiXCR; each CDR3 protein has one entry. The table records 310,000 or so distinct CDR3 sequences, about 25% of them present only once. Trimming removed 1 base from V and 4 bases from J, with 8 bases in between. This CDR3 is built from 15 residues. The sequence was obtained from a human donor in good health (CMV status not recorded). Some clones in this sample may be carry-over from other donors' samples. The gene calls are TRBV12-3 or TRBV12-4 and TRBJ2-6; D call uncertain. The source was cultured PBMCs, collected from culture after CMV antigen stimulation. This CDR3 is CASSLGAAGANVLTF. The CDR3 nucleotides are TGTGCCAGCAGTTTAGGGGCCGCGGGGGCCAACGTCCTGACTTTC.